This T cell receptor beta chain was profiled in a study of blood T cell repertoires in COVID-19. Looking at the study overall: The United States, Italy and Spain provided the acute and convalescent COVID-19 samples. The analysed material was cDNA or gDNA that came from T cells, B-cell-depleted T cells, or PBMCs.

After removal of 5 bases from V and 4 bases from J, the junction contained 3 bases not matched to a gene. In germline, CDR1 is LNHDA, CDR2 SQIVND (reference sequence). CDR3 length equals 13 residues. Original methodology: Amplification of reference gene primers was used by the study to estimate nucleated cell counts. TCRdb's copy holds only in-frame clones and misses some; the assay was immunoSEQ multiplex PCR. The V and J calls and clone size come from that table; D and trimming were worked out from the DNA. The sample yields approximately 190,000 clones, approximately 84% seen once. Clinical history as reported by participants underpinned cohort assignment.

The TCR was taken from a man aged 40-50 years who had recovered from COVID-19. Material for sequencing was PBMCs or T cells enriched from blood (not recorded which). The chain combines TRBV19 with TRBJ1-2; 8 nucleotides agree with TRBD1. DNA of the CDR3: TGTGCCAGTAGTCATACAGGGGGCTATGGCTACACCTTC. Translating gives CASSHTGGYGYTF.